This entry concerns a single T cell receptor beta chain. The sample comes from a study of blood T cell repertoires in COVID-19. The protocol was immunoSEQ multiplex PCR, while the TCRdb copy is restricted to in-frame clones and leaves out a portion. Of 200,000 to 250,000 clones listed, approximately 88% are singletons. This clonotype was sampled from a woman under 40 who had been exposed to COVID-19. Sequences were obtained from PBMCs or T cells enriched from blood (not recorded which).

CDR3: CATSAGGSMFSYEQYF. CDR3 in DNA: TGTGCCACCTCGGCGGGGGGGTCCATGTTCTCCTACGAGCAGTACTTC. The J gene is TRBJ2-7, the V gene TRBV27; 9 bases map to TRBD2. CDR1 is MNHEY, CDR2 SMNVEV, per germline (reference sequence). V lost 10 bases to trimming and J lost 0 bases; unmatched junction nucleotides: 13. This CDR3 region has 16 residues.